A single sample gave rise to the 4 T cell receptor beta chains below, sequenced in a study of T cells after somatic rescue of genetic block. The assay was immunoSEQ multiplex PCR, and TCRdb's table has in-frame clones only and misses some. The data hold about 110,000 clones, with 80% to 95% observed a single time. The source material was peripheral blood mononuclear cells (PBMCs). The receptors originated from a woman younger than 35.

This chain links TRBV4-1 with TRBJ1-1; TRBD1 is a possible D gene (5 bases). V was cut by 3 bases and J by 6 bases, with 14 bases left in between. Germline V gives CDR1 MGHRA, CDR2 YSYEKL. The CDR3 runs 14 residues. As DNA, the CDR3 is TGCGCCAGCAGCCACCCTGGGGGGACCTCTGAAGCTTTCTTT. This codes for CASSHPGGTSEAFF.

The gene calls are TRBV4-3 and TRBJ2-3; TRBD2 matches at 11 bases. Trimming cost V 4 bases and J 6 bases; bases outside gene matches: 9. The germline CDR1 and CDR2 sequences are LGHNA and YSLEER. This CDR3 spans 16 amino acids. The CDR3 nucleotides are TGCGCCAGCAGCCCCGGGTCACTAGCGGGGGCCGATACGCAGTATTTT. Its translation is CASSPGSLAGADTQYF.

J is TRBJ1-6 and V is TRBV7-2; 7 bases match TRBD1. The ends lost 0 bases at V and 6 bases at J; junction bases unmatched: 5. Germline CDR1 SGHTA, CDR2 FQGNSA. The CDR3 runs 16 residues. In DNA form, the CDR3 reads TGTGCCAGCAGCTTAGCCGGACAGGTTTTTAATTCACCCCTCCACTTT. Protein sequence: CASSLAGQVFNSPLHF.

The chain uses TRBV18 and TRBJ2-7; TRBD1 matches at 11 bases. Germline values: CDR1 KGHSH, CDR2 LQKENI. The CDR3 totals 13 residues. With 6 bases clipped from V and 2 bases from J, the junction kept 0 bases outside the gene matches. The CDR3 bases are TGTGCCAGCTCGGGACAGGGGGCCTACGAGCAGTACTTC. It yields the protein CASSGQGAYEQYF.